The 23 T cell receptor beta chains reported below all come from one sample, sequenced in a study of T cells in women clearing cervical HPV infection. Profiling relied on immunoSEQ multiplex PCR, and the TCRdb table lists in-frame clones only, not all of them. Across more than 20,000 clones, the top ten clones capture roughly 24% of the sample. Source material: blood buffy coat. Receptors were obtained from a woman between 18 and 69 years old with a cervical HPV16 infection that either progressed to CIN3+ or cleared (not recorded which).

On this clone: Read sequence stops 3 residues before the CDR3 end, and the germline J gene provides the missing end. The chain joins TRBV11-2 to TRBJ2-7, with 7 bases that match TRBD2. The trim removed 7 bases at V and 3 bases at J, leaving 12 bases unmatched. From germline, CDR1 is SGHAT and CDR2 FQNNGV. The CDR3 is 15 residues long. CDR3 DNA, as far as it was read: TGTGCCAGCACTAGAACCAGCGGGACTTACTACGAG. Translating it yields CASTRTSGTYYE. The CDR3 reads in full as CASTRTSGTYYEQYF.

Of note for this clone: From the germline J gene comes the end of the CDR3, since the read stops 3 residues before it. The rearrangement joins TRBV20-1 to TRBJ2-1; 10 bases are shared with TRBD2. The V and J ends lost 6 bases and 8 bases, in that order; junction bases with no gene match: 16. CDR3 size: 16 residues. Germline V gives CDR1 DFQATT, CDR2 SNEGSKA (reference sequence). CDR3 loop: CSARTAGGRWSYEQFF. Incomplete CDR3 DNA: TGCAGTGCGCGCACAGCGGGGGGGCGGTGGTCCTATGAG.

A note on this clone: The read finishes 3 residues shy of the CDR3 end, and the germline J gene is used to complete it. The chain couples TRBV19 to TRBJ2-7; TRBD1 agrees at 11 bases. The germline gives CDR1 LNHDA, CDR2 SQIVND (reference sequence). This CDR3 contains 16 residues. J gave up 0 bases and V 5 bases, and 6 bases lay outside the gene matches. The CDR3 DNA, read in part, is TGTGCCAGTAGTTCGGGGGACAGGGGGAGCTCCTACGAG. Its translation: CASSSGDRGSSYE. The whole CDR3 protein reads CASSSGDRGSSYEQYF.

Comments on this clone: The read falls 3 residues short of the CDR3 end, and the missing part is taken from the germline J gene. This chain connects TRBV20-1 to TRBJ2-3, with TRBD2 matching over 9 bases. The CDR3 totals 15 residues. V gave up 5 bases and J gave up 5 bases; unmatched junction bases: 11. The germline V gene encodes CDR1 DFQATT and CDR2 SNEGSKA (reference sequence). The CDR3 DNA, read in part, is TGCAGTGCTTTCGAAAGCGGGAGGCCGGTAGATACG. It is translated as CSAFESGRPVDT. The entire CDR3 protein is CSAFESGRPVDTQYF.

Turning to this clone: The CDR3 extends 3 residues past the end of the read, so its final part is completed from the germline J gene. The chain couples TRBV30 to TRBJ2-6; no definite D call. Trimming pared 6 bases from V and 0 bases from J, leaving 9 bases between. CDR3 length equals 14 residues. Germline assignment: CDR1 GTSNPN and CDR2 SVGIG (reference sequence). CDR3 amino acids: CACKGPSGANVLTF. The sequenced part of the CDR3 DNA is TGTGCCTGCAAAGGTCCCTCTGGGGCCAACGTC.

On this clone: The read is 3 residues too short to cover the CDR3 end, so that end is filled in from the germline J gene. V is TRBV6-1 and J is TRBJ1-5; 8 positions match TRBD1. V lost 4 bases, J lost 4 bases, and 3 bases stayed unmatched. The CDR3 is 14 residues long. The germline CDR1 and CDR2 sequences are MNHNS and SASEGT. CDR3 sequence reads: CASSGTGWNQPQHF. The DNA read from the CDR3 is TGTGCCAGCAGTGGGACAGGGTGGAATCAGCCC.

Concerning this clone itself: The observed sequence ends 3 residues before the CDR3 terminus, with the missing tail filled in from the germline J gene. The chain couples TRBV7-2 to TRBJ1-1, with 8 bases fitting TRBD1. Germline V lookup: CDR1 SGHTA, CDR2 FQGNSA. This CDR3 has 15 amino acids. Trimming took 5 bases from V and 1 from J; bases not matched to a gene: 6. This CDR3 is CASSPRQGRNTEAFF. The DNA read from the CDR3 is TGTGCCAGCAGCCCCCGACAGGGGAGGAACACTGAA.

On this clone itself: The read gets to within 3 residues of the CDR3 end, and the germline J gene fills in the rest. The J gene is TRBJ1-4, the V gene TRBV5-4; 8 nucleotides agree with TRBD1. This CDR3 region has 14 residues. The germline gives CDR1 SGHNT, CDR2 YYREEE (reference sequence). Trimming at V came to 4 bases and at J to 5 bases, leaving 4 bases not matched to a gene. CDR3 amino acids: CASSRDRTNEKLFF. The CDR3 bases that were read are TGTGCCAGCAGCCGGGACAGGACGAATGAAAAA.

Concerning this clone: The CDR3 goes on 3 residues after the read ends, and that part is filled in from the germline J gene. The chain has TRBV6-1 and TRBJ2-5; D gene unclear. The V and J ends lost 3 bases and 2 bases respectively, with 4 bases between them. CDR3 length: 12 amino acids. Germline V lookup: CDR1 MNHNS, CDR2 SASEGT. The sequenced part of the CDR3 DNA is TGTGCCAGCAGTGATCGGCAAGAGACC. It yields the protein CASSDRQET. The full CDR3 protein reads CASSDRQETQYF.

Concerning this clone: The read falls 3 residues short of the CDR3 end, and the missing part is taken from the germline J gene. The V call is TRBV13, the J call TRBJ2-1; TRBD2 agrees at 10 bases. Unmatched junction bases numbered 2, after V lost 3 bases and J lost 6 bases. CDR3 length: 14 residues. The germline V gene encodes CDR1 PRHDT and CDR2 FYEKMQ (reference sequence). Incomplete CDR3 DNA: TGTGCCAGCAGCTTCGGACTAGCGGCCAATGAG. Protein: CASSFGLAANE. The whole CDR3 sequence reads CASSFGLAANEQFF.

Regarding this clone: The read comes to an end 3 residues before the CDR3 does, leaving the germline J gene to fill in the end. V is TRBV19 and J is TRBJ2-7, with TRBD2 matching 7 bases. V dropped 6 bases and J dropped 3; count of bases not matched to a gene: 23. The CDR3 runs to 19 residues. The germline CDR1 and CDR2 sequences are LNHDA and SQIVND (reference sequence). Incomplete CDR3 DNA: TGTGCCAGTAGACTCCTAATGGCGCTGCTAGCGGAACCCGTCTACGAG. Amino acids: CASRLLMALLAEPVYE. The entire CDR3 protein reads CASRLLMALLAEPVYEQYF.

Incomplete CDR3 DNA: TGCAGTGCTAAGTCTAGCGGGACAGATACG. Protein sequence: CSAKSSGTDT. The whole CDR3 is CSAKSSGTDTQYF. The chain joins TRBV20-1 to TRBJ2-3; TRBD2 matches at 8 bases. Coverage ceases 3 residues before the CDR3 finishes, and the germline J gene fills in the end. Trimming removed 4 bases from V and 3 bases from J; junction bases left unmatched: 3. Per the germline V gene, CDR1 is DFQATT and CDR2 is SNEGSKA (reference sequence). The CDR3 has 13 residues.

Regarding this clone: The read terminates 3 residues ahead of where the CDR3 ends, so the germline J gene completes it. The chain joins TRBV7-9 to TRBJ1-2; TRBD1 is a possible D gene (5 bases). The CDR3 extends over 15 amino acids. Germline V gene lookup returns CDR1 SEHNR and CDR2 FQNEAQ (reference sequence). The DNA read from the CDR3 is TGTGCCAGCAGCTTAGATGGTAGGGGAATGAATGAC. This gives the protein CASSLDGRGMND. The entire CDR3 sequence reads CASSLDGRGMNDYTF.

A note on this clone: Read data end 3 residues before the CDR3 end; the end is taken from the germline J gene. V and J are TRBV19 and TRBJ2-2; unclear D gene. Germline values: CDR1 LNHDA, CDR2 SQIVND (reference sequence). The CDR3 sequence is 14 residues long. With 6 bases removed from V and 0 bases from J, the gap between germline ends came to 8 bases. The CDR3 DNA, read in part, is TGTGCCAGTAGGAACAGAACGAACACCGGGGAG. Protein sequence: CASRNRTNTGE. The whole CDR3 protein is CASRNRTNTGELFF.

The CDR3 is CSADRPGELEKLFF. The sequenced CDR3 bases are TGCAGTGCTGACCGGCCAGGGGAGCTTGAAAAA. The rearrangement links TRBV20-1 to TRBJ1-4; possible D gene TRBD1, 6 bases. The DNA ends 3 residues before the CDR3 does, and the rest of the CDR3 is filled in from the germline J gene. The CDR3 runs to 14 residues. CDR1 is DFQATT and CDR2 is SNEGSKA in the germline V gene (reference sequence). The V and J ends lost 5 bases and 7 bases respectively, with 17 bases between them.

Notes on this clone: Read coverage stops 3 residues before the CDR3 terminus; the germline J gene supplies the remainder. The chain combines TRBV20-1 with TRBJ1-6, with a weak D call TRBD1 (6 bases). With 6 bases removed from V and 10 bases from J, the gap between germline ends came to 22 bases. CDR3 length: 15 amino acids. Germline CDR1 DFQATT, CDR2 SNEGSKA (reference sequence). The chain's CDR3 is CSAQRVSQGLSPLHF. The DNA read from the CDR3 is TGCAGTGCCCAGAGAGTTTCACAGGGCCTCTCACCC.

Concerning this clone: The sequence runs out 3 residues before the end of the CDR3; the remainder is reconstructed from the germline J gene. The chain carries TRBV20-1 and TRBJ2-3; 8 bases are shared with TRBD1. Losses at the gene ends were 8 bases for V and 2 bases for J; bases not matched to a gene: 6. In germline, CDR1 is DFQATT, CDR2 SNEGSKA (reference sequence). This CDR3 contains 13 residues. The covered CDR3 bases are TGCAGTATAAAACAGGGGGTCACAGATACG. Translating gives CSIKQGVTDT. The complete CDR3 reads CSIKQGVTDTQYF.

In regard to this clone: Read sequence stops 3 residues before the CDR3 end, and the germline J gene provides the missing end. The V call is TRBV5-5, the J call TRBJ1-4, with D uncertain. Germline lookup yields CDR1 SGHKS and CDR2 YYEKEE (reference sequence). Trimming shortened V by 2 bases and J by 2 bases, and 7 bases separated the two germline ends. CDR3 length equals 14 residues. The DNA read from the CDR3 is TGTGCCAGCAGCTTTCGGGTTACTAATGAAAAA. As protein: CASSFRVTNEK. The entire CDR3 protein is CASSFRVTNEKLFF.

Worth noting for this clone: Read coverage stops 3 residues before the CDR3 terminus; the germline J gene supplies the remainder. This chain connects TRBV10-3 to TRBJ2-7; either TRBD1 or TRBD2 may supply D (5 bases each). Trimming stripped 10 bases from V and 2 bases from J, with 15 bases between. This CDR3 has 13 residues. Germline lookup yields CDR1 ENHRY and CDR2 SYGVKD. The CDR3: CASGARGAYEQYF. Partial CDR3 DNA: TGTGCCAGTGGGGCTCGAGGGGCCTACGAG.

Partial CDR3 DNA: TGTGCCAGCAGCTCCTACAGGGAATACGAG. As protein: CASSSYREYE. The CDR3, in full, reads CASSSYREYEQYF. The rearrangement joins TRBV7-2 to TRBJ2-7, with D maybe TRBD1 (6 bases). The CDR3 goes on 3 residues after the read ends, and that part is filled in from the germline J gene. The CDR3 runs 13 residues. Per the germline V gene, CDR1 is SGHTA and CDR2 is FQGNSA. Trimming took 4 bases from V and 4 from J, leaving 11 bases between them.

A remark on this clone: The read ends 3 residues before the CDR3 terminus; that terminus is restored from the germline J gene. V is TRBV30 and J is TRBJ1-2; tentatively, D is TRBD1 (5 bases). Germline V gives CDR1 GTSNPN, CDR2 SVGIG (reference sequence). The CDR3 spans 16 residues. The ends were cut back, 0 bases at V and 3 bases at J, with 17 bases in the middle. CDR3 DNA (partial): TGTGCCTGGAGTGTTCTTCCGGGACTGATCCACTATGGC. Translating gives CAWSVLPGLIHYG. The complete CDR3 sequence is CAWSVLPGLIHYGYTF.

The CDR3 region is CAWSPGQNTGELFF. Incomplete CDR3 DNA: TGTGCCTGGAGTCCCGGACAGAACACCGGGGAG. V gene TRBV30 combines with J gene TRBJ2-2, with a weak D call TRBD1 (5 bases). The read terminates 3 residues before the CDR3 end, so the remaining end is supplied by the germline J gene. The CDR3 has 14 residues. Germline V CDR1 and CDR2: GTSNPN, SVGIG (reference sequence). Trimming shortened V by 2 bases and J by 1 base, and 8 bases separated the two germline ends.

In regard to this clone: Read sequence stops 3 residues before the CDR3 end, and the germline J gene provides the missing end. This chain joins TRBV30 and TRBJ2-3; 11 nucleotides line up with TRBD1. CDR1 and CDR2 from the germline V gene are GTSNPN and SVGIG (reference sequence). This CDR3 spans 18 amino acids. The CDR3 sequence: CAWSRDRGFVNGNQPQYF. The sequenced part of the CDR3 DNA is TGTGCCTGGAGTCGGGACAGGGGGTTTGTAAATGGTAATCAGCCG. Combining the CDR3 with reference TRBV30 and TRBJ2-3 gives the whole variable domain SQTIHQWPATLVQPVGSPLSLECTVEGTSNPNLYWYRQAAGRGLQLLFYSVGIGQISSEVPQNLSASRPQDRQFILSSKKLLLSDSGFYLCAWSRDRGFVNGNQPQYFGPGTRLTVL.